This is a list of T cell receptor beta chains from one sample in a study of blood T cell repertoires in COVID-19. The data were produced by immunoSEQ multiplex PCR, yet TCRdb's version contains in-frame clones alone and is incomplete. The sample lists roughly 120,000 clones; 90% were seen once. The sample consisted of peripheral blood. These receptors were collected from a human donor with active COVID-19. The donor label of this sample is uncertain. Both conserved end residues are part of each CDR3.

j_gene,v_gene,CDR3aa
TRBJ1-2,TRBV7-2,CASSSHPQGVGGYTF
TRBJ1-2,TRBV12-3/TRBV12-4,CASRRTDLGYTF
TRBJ1-2,TRBV30,CAWSGAGADGYTF
TRBJ1-5,TRBV28,CASIMTGSNQPQHF
TRBJ2-1,TRBV6-6,CASSRPPRGQGTSRTTNEQFF
TRBJ1-3,TRBV11-2,CASSLGSGNTIYF
TRBJ1-2,TRBV6-6,CASRKQGANYGYTF
TRBJ2-3,TRBV5-4,CASSRDSSTDTQYF
TRBJ2-3,TRBV5-1,CASSPGTGDTDTQYF
TRBJ1-6,TRBV21-1,CASSKAAGKVRSPLHF
TRBJ2-5,TRBV21-1,CASSKTRVEPTSDQETQYF
TRBJ2-1,TRBV4-2,CASSQDQGREDEQFF
TRBJ2-1,TRBV27,CASSWSVNYNEQFF
TRBJ1-2,TRBV5-1,CASSLAGGDYGYTF
TRBJ1-1,TRBV6-6,CASSGRGLNTEAFF
TRBJ1-6,TRBV12-5,CASCLGSNNSPLHF
TRBJ1-2,TRBV3-1/TRBV3-2,CASSQAQQGVSGLYGYTF
TRBJ2-7,TRBV6-5,CASSLTQGATHEQYF
TRBJ1-4,TRBV5-1,CASSLDRVANEKLFF
TRBJ2-1,TRBV15,CATSTGTAYNEQFF